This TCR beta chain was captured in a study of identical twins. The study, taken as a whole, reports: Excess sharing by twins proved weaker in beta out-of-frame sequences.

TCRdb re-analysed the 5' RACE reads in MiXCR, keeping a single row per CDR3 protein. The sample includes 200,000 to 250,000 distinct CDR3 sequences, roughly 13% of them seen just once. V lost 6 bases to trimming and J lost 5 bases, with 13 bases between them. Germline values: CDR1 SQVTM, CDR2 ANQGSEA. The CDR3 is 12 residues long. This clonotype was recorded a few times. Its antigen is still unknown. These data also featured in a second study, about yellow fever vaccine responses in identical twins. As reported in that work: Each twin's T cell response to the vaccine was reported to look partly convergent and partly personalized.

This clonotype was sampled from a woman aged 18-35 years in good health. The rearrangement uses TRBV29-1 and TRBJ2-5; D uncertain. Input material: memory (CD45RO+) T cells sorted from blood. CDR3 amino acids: CSVGWALETQYF. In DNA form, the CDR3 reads TGCAGCGTCGGGTGGGCGCTGGAGACCCAGTACTTC.